The clone carrying this T cell receptor (beta chain) was detected a few times. What it binds is unknown. The source of the sample is a study of T cells after yellow fever vaccination. Study-wide background: Low-cell-number fractions underwent preparation using SMART-Seq v4 Ultra Low Input. Findings and limits, study-wide: The presence of abundant clonotypes contaminating from the bulk population was possible in FACS-sorted repertoires.

They built TCR cDNA with 5'RACE template switching, a step that put in a universal primer site and UMIs. TCRdb reanalysed the 5' RACE reads using MiXCR and keeps one entry per CDR3 protein. The table includes 310,000 or so distinct CDR3 sequences, roughly 3.5% detected once. Sequencing was performed on PBMCs, taken on the day of the yellow fever booster vaccination. The clonotype originates from a man in his late teens or twenties who received the YFV17D yellow fever vaccine.

CDR3 amino acids: CSVVLREKQYGYTF. CDR3 DNA sequence: TGCAGCGTCGTACTCAGGGAGAAGCAGTATGGCTACACCTTC. The rearrangement joins TRBV29-1 to TRBJ1-2; weak D call: TRBD1 (5 bases). This CDR3 has 14 residues. V was clipped by 6 bases and J by 5 bases, with 19 bases between them. CDR1 and CDR2 (germline): SQVTM, ANQGSEA.